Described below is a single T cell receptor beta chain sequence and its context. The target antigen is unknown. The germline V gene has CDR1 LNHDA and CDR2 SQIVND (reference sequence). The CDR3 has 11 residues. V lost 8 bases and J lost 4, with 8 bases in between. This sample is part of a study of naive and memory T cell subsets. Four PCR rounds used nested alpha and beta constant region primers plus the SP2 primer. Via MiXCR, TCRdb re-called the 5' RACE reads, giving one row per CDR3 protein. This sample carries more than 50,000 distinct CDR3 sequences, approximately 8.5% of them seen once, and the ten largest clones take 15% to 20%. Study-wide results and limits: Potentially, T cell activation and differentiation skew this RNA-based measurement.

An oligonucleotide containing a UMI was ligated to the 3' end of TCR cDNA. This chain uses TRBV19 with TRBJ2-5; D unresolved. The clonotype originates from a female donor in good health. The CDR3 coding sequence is TGTGCCAGTTTATTAGGAGAGACCCAGTACTTC. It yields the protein CASLLGETQYF.